What follows describes a single TCR beta chain. What it binds is unknown. This CDR3 is also generated by other DNA sequences in the sample. This sample was included in a study of shared clonotypes between healthy human individuals. Notes on the study in general: For sorted subsets, rarefaction showed incomplete sequencing despite large depth.

Original analysis: ImmunoSEQ yielded junction-only sequences lacking quality scores, so filtering differed. The protocol was immunoSEQ multiplex PCR, while the TCRdb copy is restricted to in-frame clones and leaves out a portion. Clonal size and the V and J genes are those of that table, whereas D and trimming came from the DNA. The profile covers just over 2,000,000 clones, with approximately 94% appearing a single time and roughly 1% taken by the ten largest. Cells designated naive CD8 were CD45RO-negative and were positively selected for CCR7, with terminally differentiated effector memory CD45RA+ cells excluded. This clonotype was obtained from a man younger than 35 in good health. Sequencing was carried out using naive CD8+ T cells sorted from blood.

CDR3 DNA sequence: TGTGCCATCAGTGAGTCCCCCTCTTCCTACGAGCAGTACTTC. This codes for CAISESPSSYEQYF. The rearrangement joins TRBV10-3 to TRBJ2-7; D call uncertain. The CDR3 has 14 residues. Germline loops: CDR1 ENHRY, CDR2 SYGVKD. V was cut by 0 bases and J by 1 base, with 7 bases left in between.